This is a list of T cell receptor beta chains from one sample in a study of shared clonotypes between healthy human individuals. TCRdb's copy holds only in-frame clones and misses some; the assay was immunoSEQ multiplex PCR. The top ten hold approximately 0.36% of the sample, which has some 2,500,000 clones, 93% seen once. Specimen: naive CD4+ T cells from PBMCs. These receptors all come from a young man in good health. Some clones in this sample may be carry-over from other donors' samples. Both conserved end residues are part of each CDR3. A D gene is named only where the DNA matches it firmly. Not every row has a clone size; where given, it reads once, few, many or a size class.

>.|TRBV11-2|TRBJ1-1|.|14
CASSLWVASVAVFF
TGTGCCAGCAGCTTATGGGTAGCAAGCGTTGCAGTGTTCTTT
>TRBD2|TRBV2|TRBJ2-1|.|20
CASSVQGEAGGLSSYNEQFF
TGTGCCAGCAGTGTTCAGGGTGAGGCGGGAGGGCTAAGCTCCTACAATGAGCAGTTCTTC
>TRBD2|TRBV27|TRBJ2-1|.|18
CASSLRASSGRADNEQFF
TGTGCCAGCAGTTTAAGGGCCTCTAGCGGGAGGGCCGACAATGAGCAGTTCTTC
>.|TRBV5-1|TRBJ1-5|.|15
CASSLEGNSNQPQHF
TGCGCCAGCAGCTTGGAAGGAAATAGCAATCAGCCCCAGCATTTT
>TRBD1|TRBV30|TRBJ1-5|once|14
CAWSPGQGYQPQHF
TGTGCCTGGAGTCCGGGACAGGGGTATCAGCCCCAGCATTTT
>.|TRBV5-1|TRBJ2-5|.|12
CASSPPGETQYF
TGCGCCAGCAGCCCGCCCGGGGAGACCCAGTACTTC
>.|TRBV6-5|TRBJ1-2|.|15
CASSPYRTVLYGYTF
TGTGCCAGCAGCCCTTACCGGACAGTGCTCTATGGCTACACCTTC
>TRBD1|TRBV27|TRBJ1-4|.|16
CASSPQGGTTNEKLFF
TGTGCCAGCAGTCCTCAAGGGGGCACAACTAATGAAAAACTGTTTTTT
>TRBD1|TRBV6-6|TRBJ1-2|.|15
CASSWDQGASYGYTF
TGTGCCAGCAGTTGGGACCAGGGGGCGAGCTATGGCTACACCTTC
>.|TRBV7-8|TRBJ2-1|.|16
CASSPRGGVDYNEQFF
TGTGCCAGCAGCCCGAGGGGAGGCGTAGACTACAATGAGCAGTTCTTC
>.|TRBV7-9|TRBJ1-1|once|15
CASSRVGVMNTEAFF
TGTGCCAGCAGTCGAGTAGGGGTCATGAACACTGAAGCTTTCTTT
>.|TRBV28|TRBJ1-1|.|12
CASRTGDTEAFF
TGTGCCAGCAGGACGGGGGACACTGAAGCTTTCTTT
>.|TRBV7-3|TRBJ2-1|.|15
CASSRVRSSYNEQFF
TGTGCCAGCAGCCGGGTGCGGAGCTCCTACAATGAGCAGTTCTTC
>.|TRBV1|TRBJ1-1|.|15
CTSSPYRQGNTEAFF
TGCACCAGCAGCCCCTATAGACAGGGGAACACTGAAGCTTTCTTT
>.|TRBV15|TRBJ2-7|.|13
CATSRDEHREQYF
TGTGCCACCAGCAGAGACGAGCATCGCGAGCAGTACTTC
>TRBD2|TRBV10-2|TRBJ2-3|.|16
CASSEPSGGTYDTQYF
TGCGCCAGCAGTGAGCCTAGCGGAGGTACTTATGATACGCAGTATTTT
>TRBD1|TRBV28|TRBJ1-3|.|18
CASSLVGTARLSGNTIYF
TGTGCCAGCAGTTTAGTAGGGACAGCCAGACTCTCTGGAAACACCATATATTTT
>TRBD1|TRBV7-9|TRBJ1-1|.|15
CASSPGTGYNTEAFF
TGTGCCAGCAGCCCCGGGACAGGGTACAACACTGAAGCTTTCTTT
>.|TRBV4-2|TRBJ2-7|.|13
CASSQDLPPEQYF
TGTGCCAGCAGCCAAGACCTACCACCCGAGCAGTACTTC
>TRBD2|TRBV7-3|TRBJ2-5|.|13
CASSSSGSETQYF
TGTGCCAGCAGTTCTAGCGGTTCGGAGACCCAGTACTTC
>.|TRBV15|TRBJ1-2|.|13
CATSGGRGNGYTF
TGTGCCACCAGCGGCGGGAGGGGAAATGGCTACACCTTC
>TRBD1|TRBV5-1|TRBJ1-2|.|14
CASSRSTGNYGYTF
TGCGCCAGCAGCCGTTCGACAGGGAACTATGGCTACACCTTC
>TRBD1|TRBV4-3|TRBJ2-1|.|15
CASSQGTGGWGEQFF
TGCGCCAGCAGCCAAGGGACAGGGGGCTGGGGTGAGCAGTTCTTC
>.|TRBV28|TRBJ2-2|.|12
CASSPWSGELFF
TGTGCCAGCAGTCCCTGGTCCGGGGAGCTGTTTTTT
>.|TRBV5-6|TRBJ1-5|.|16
CASSAYRGRLNQPQHF
TGTGCCAGCAGCGCCTACCGGGGCCGCCTTAATCAGCCCCAGCATTTT
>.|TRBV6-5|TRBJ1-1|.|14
CASGSGPPNTEAFF
TGTGCCAGCGGATCTGGACCACCGAACACTGAAGCTTTCTTT
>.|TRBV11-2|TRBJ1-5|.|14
CASRYREGNQPQHF
TGTGCCAGCAGATACAGGGAAGGCAATCAGCCCCAGCATTTT
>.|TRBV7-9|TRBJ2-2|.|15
CASSSRTQNTGELFF
TGTGCCAGCAGCTCCAGGACTCAAAACACCGGGGAGCTGTTTTTT
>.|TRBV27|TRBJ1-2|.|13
CASSFRGYYGYTF
TGTGCCAGCAGTTTTCGGGGATACTATGGCTACACCTTC
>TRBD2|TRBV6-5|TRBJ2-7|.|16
CASSYSPRAGEAEQYF
TGTGCCAGCAGTTACTCTCCGAGGGCGGGGGAGGCCGAGCAGTACTTC
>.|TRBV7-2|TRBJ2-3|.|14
CASSFIFREGEQYF
TGTGCCAGCAGCTTTATCTTTCGTGAAGGGGAGCAGTATTTT
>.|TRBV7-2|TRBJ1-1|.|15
CASSLRRADRDEAFF
TGTGCCAGCAGCTTAAGGCGGGCAGACCGCGATGAAGCTTTCTTT
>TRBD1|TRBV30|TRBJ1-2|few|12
CAWSGGNYGYTF
TGTGCCTGGTCAGGGGGAAACTATGGCTACACCTTC
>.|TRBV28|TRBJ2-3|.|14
CASSSSRDVLAQYF
TGTGCCAGCAGTTCTTCCCGGGACGTTTTGGCGCAGTATTTT
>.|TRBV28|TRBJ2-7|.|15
CASTHSPTGAYEQYF
TGTGCCAGCACTCATAGCCCAACCGGGGCCTACGAGCAGTACTTC
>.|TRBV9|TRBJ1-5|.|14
CASSASTGGQPQHF
TGTGCCAGCAGTGCCAGTACGGGAGGTCAGCCCCAGCATTTT
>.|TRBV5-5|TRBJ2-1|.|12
CASSWPHNEQFF
TGTGCCAGCAGTTGGCCCCACAATGAGCAGTTCTTC
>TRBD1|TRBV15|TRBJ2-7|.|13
CATRDRLSYEQYF
TGTGCCACCAGGGACAGGCTTAGCTACGAGCAGTACTTC
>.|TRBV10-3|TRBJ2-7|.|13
CAISESREYEQYF
TGTGCCATCAGTGAAAGCAGGGAATACGAGCAGTACTTC
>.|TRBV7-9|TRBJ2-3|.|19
CASSSLPGSGADLSDTQYF
TGTGCCAGCAGTTCTCTCCCAGGGAGTGGTGCGGACCTGTCAGATACGCAGTATTTT
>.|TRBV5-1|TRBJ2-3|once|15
CASSLGGLRTDTQYF
TGCGCCAGCAGCTTGGGAGGGCTACGCACAGATACGCAGTATTTT
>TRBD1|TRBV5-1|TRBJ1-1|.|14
CASSLGQGGTEAFF
TGCGCCAGCAGCCTCGGACAGGGTGGCACTGAAGCTTTCTTT
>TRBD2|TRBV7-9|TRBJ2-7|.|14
CASRASGNSYEQYF
TGTGCCAGCAGGGCTAGCGGGAACTCCTACGAGCAGTACTTC
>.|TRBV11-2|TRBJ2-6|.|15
CASSLIGTGANVLTF
TGTGCCAGCAGCCTAATAGGCACTGGGGCCAACGTCCTGACTTTC
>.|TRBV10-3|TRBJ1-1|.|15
CAISEFGRENTEAFF
TGTGCCATCAGTGAGTTCGGGCGGGAGAACACTGAAGCTTTCTTT
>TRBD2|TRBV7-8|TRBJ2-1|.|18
CASSLRLAGVRITFEQFF
TGTGCCAGCAGCTTAAGGCTAGCGGGAGTCCGTATTACGTTTGAGCAGTTCTTC
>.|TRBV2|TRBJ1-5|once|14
CASSELYNNQPQHF
TGTGCCAGCAGTGAGCTTTACAACAATCAGCCCCAGCATTTT
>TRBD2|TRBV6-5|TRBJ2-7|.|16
CASSYSGTSILYEQYF
TGTGCCAGCAGTTACTCAGGGACTAGCATTCTATACGAGCAGTACTTC
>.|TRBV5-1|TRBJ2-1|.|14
CASSLGLDYNEQFF
TGCGCCAGCAGCTTGGGGCTAGACTACAATGAGCAGTTCTTC
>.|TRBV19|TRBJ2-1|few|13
CASSGLGYNEQFF
TGTGCCAGTAGTGGACTGGGGTACAATGAGCAGTTCTTC
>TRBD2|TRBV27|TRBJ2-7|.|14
CASSLLAGSLEQYF
TGTGCCAGCAGTTTACTAGCGGGTTCATTGGAGCAGTACTTC